Listed below are T cell receptor beta chains from one sample, sequenced in a study of control samples from healthy donors and cancer patients. Measured with immunoSEQ multiplex PCR; TCRdb has only the in-frame clones, and not every one. The repertoire includes about 92,000 clones, around 80% of them detected once, and approximately 9.8% sits in the top ten. The specimen sequenced was blood. These receptors were taken from a woman aged 60 to 75 in good health. Each CDR3 is given with its conserved first and last residue. The D gene is left open where the match is weak. The size field is filled for only some rows; it gives once, few, many or a size class.

TRBV6-1	few	TRBJ1-1	NA	CASSEGRVAEAFF	TGTGCCAGCAGTGAAGGCAGGGTGGCTGAAGCTTTCTTT
TRBV28	NA	TRBJ1-1	NA	CASSLWGKVTEAFF	TGTGCCAGCAGTTTATGGGGGAAGGTCACTGAAGCTTTCTTT
TRBV29-1	NA	TRBJ2-7	NA	CSVVGGGYEQYF	TGCAGCGTTGTGGGAGGGGGATACGAGCAGTACTTC
TRBV3-1/TRBV3-2	NA	TRBJ2-7	NA	CASSELTPGGEQYF	TGTGCCAGCAGCGAGCTCACCCCTGGAGGCGAGCAGTACTTC
TRBV10-3	once	TRBJ1-3	NA	CAISEFQGSTIYF	TGTGCCATCAGTGAGTTTCAGGGATCCACCATATATTTT
TRBV19	NA	TRBJ1-2	NA	CASSTRAGQGYGYTF	TGTGCCAGTAGTACCCGGGCGGGACAAGGTTATGGCTACACCTTC
TRBV27	few	TRBJ1-1	NA	CASSLSENTEAFF	TGTGCCAGCAGTTTATCTGAGAACACTGAAGCTTTCTTT
TRBV7-2	NA	TRBJ2-3	NA	CASSLGTRTDTQYF	TGTGCCAGCAGCTTAGGGACACGCACAGATACGCAGTATTTT
TRBV19	NA	TRBJ1-5	NA	CASSMRGQPQHF	TGTGCCAGTAGTATGCGGGGTCAGCCCCAGCATTTT
TRBV19	NA	TRBJ1-5	NA	CASSPQGNNQPQHF	TGTGCCAGTAGTCCTCAGGGTAACAATCAGCCCCAGCATTTT